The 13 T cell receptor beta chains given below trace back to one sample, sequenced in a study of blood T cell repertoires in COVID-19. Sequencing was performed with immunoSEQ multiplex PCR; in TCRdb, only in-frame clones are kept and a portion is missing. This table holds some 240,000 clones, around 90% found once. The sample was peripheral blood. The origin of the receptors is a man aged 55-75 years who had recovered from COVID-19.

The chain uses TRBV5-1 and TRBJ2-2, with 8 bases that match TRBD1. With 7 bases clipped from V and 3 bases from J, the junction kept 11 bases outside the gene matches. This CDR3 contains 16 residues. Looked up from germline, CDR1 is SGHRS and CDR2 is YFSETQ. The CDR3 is CASRQGLGGHTGELFF. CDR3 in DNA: TGCGCCAGCCGACAGGGGCTGGGTGGTCACACCGGGGAGCTGTTTTTT.

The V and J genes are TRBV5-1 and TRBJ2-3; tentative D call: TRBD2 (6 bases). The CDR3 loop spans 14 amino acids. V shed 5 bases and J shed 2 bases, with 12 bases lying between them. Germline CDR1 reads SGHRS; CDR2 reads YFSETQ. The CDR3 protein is CASSSGETTDTQYF. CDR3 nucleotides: TGCGCCAGCAGTTCGGGGGAGACCACAGATACGCAGTATTTT.

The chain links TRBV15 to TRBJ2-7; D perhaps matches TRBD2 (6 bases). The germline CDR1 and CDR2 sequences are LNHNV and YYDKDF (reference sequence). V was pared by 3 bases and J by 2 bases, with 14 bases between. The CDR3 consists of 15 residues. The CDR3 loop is CATSRGPGGAYEQYV. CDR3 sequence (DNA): TGTGCCACCAGCAGGGGCCCCGGGGGAGCCTACGAGCAGTACGTC.

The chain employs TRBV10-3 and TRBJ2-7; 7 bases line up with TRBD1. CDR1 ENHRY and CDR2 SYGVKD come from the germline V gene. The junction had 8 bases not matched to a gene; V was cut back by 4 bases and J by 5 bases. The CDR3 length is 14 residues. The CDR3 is CAISGGRGIHEQYF. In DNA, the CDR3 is TGTGCCATCAGTGGAGGCAGGGGGATCCACGAGCAGTACTTC.

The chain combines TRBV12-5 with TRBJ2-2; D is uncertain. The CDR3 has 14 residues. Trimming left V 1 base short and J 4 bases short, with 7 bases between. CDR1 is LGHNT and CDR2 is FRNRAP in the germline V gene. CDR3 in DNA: TGTGCTAGTGGTTTGGGGCAGATCACCGGGGAGCTGTTTTTT. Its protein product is CASGLGQITGELFF.

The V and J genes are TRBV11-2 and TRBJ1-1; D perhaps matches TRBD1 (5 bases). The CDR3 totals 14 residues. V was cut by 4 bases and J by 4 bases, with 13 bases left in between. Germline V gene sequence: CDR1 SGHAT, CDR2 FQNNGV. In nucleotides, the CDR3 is TGTGCCAGCAGCTGGCGGGGGAGGGGCACTGAAGCTTTCTTT. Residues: CASSWRGRGTEAFF.

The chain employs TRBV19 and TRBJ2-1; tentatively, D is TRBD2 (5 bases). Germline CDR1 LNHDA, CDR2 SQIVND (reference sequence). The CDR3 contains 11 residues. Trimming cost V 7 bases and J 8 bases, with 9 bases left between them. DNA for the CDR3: TGTGCCAGTATCGGGGTACATGAGCAGTTCTTC. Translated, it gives CASIGVHEQFF.

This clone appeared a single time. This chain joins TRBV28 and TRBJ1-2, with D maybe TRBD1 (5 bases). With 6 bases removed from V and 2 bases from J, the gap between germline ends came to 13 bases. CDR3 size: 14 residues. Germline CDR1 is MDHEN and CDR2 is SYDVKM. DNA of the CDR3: TGTGCCAGCAGCTACATCGGGGGGAACTATGGCTACACCTTC. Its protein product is CASSYIGGNYGYTF.

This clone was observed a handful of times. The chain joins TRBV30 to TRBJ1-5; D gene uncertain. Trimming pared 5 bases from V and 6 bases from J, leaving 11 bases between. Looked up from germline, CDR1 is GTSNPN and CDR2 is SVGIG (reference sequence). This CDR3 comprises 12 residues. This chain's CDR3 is CAWGPAGQPQHF. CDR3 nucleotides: TGTGCCTGGGGACCGGCGGGTCAGCCCCAGCATTTT.

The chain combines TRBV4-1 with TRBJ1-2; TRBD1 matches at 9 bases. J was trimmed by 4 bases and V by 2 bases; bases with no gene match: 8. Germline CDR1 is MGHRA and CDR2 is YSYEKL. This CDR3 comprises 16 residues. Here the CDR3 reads CASSQLGRDRAYGYTF. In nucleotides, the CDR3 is TGCGCCAGCAGCCAATTAGGCCGGGACAGGGCCTATGGCTACACCTTC.

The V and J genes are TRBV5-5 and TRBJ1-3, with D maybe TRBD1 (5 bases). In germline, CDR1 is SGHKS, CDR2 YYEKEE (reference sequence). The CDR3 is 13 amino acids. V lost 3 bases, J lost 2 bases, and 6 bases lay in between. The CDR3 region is CASSSGAGNTIYF. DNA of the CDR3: TGTGCCAGCAGCTCGGGGGCTGGAAACACCATATATTTT. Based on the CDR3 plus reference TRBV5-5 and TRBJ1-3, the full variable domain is DAGVTQSPTHLIKTRGQQVTLRCSPISGHKSVSWYQQVLGQGPQFIFQYYEKEERGRGNFPDRFSARQFPNYSSELNVNALLLGDSALYLCASSSGAGNTIYFGEGSWLTVV.

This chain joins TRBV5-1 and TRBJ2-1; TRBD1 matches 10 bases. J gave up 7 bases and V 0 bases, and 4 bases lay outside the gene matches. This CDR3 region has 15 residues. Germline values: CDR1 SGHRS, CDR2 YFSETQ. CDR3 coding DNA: TGCGCCAGCAGCTTGGGACAGGGGGCGAAAAATGAGCAGTTCTTC. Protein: CASSLGQGAKNEQFF. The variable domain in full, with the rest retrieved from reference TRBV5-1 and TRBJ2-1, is KAGVTQTPRYLIKTRGQQVTLSCSPISGHRSVSWYQQTPGQGLQFLFEYFSETQRNKGNFPGRFSGRQFSNSRSEMNVSTLELGDSALYLCASSLGQGAKNEQFFGPGTRLTVL.

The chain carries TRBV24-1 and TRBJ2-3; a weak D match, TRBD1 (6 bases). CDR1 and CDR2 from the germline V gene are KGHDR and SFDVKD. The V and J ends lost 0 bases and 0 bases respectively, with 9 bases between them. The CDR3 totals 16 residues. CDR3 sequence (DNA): TGTGCCACCAGTGATTTGTTGGACAGTAGCACAGATACGCAGTATTTT. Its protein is CATSDLLDSSTDTQYF.